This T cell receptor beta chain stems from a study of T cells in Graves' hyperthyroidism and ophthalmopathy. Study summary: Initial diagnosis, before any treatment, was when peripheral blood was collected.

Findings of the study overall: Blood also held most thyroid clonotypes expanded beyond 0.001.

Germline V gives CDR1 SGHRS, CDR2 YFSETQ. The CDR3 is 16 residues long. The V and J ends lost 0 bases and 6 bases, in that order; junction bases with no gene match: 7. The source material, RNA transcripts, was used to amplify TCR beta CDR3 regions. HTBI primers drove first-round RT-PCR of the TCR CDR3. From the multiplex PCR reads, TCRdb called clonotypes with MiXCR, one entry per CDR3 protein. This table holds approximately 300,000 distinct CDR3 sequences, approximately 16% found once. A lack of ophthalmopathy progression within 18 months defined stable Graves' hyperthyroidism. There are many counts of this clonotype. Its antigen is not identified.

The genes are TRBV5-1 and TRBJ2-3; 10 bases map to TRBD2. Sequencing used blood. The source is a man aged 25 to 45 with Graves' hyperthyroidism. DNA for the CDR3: TGCGCCAGCAGCTTGGTGGGACTAGCGTCGATGGATACGCAGTATTTT. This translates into CASSLVGLASMDTQYF.